A selection of T cell receptor beta chains follows, all from one sample in a study of T cell repertoires in cytomegalovirus infection. Each CDR3 protein gets one entry after TCRdb re-called the reads with MiXCR. The sample consists of hundreds of thousands of distinct CDR3 sequences, 22% of them appearing once. Sequenced: CD8+ T cells from PBMCs. The receptors were sampled from a human donor in good health (CMV status not recorded). Some clones in this sample may be carry-over from other donors' samples. Both conserved end residues are part of each CDR3. The D gene is left open where the match is weak. Clone sizes are given selectively: once, few, many, or a class where the clone is expanded.

>NA|TRBV28|many|TRBJ2-4
CASTTAEGDIAKNIQYF
TGTGCCAGCACCACCGCCGAGGGAGACATAGCCAAAAACATTCAGTACTTC
>TRBD2|TRBV6-5|NA|TRBJ2-1
CASSYVLAGGNEQFF
TGTGCCAGCAGTTACGTGTTAGCGGGGGGGAATGAGCAGTTCTTC
>TRBD1|TRBV7-9|many|TRBJ2-1
CASSLARTGHNEQFF
TGTGCCAGCAGCTTAGCCCGGACAGGGCACAATGAGCAGTTCTTC
>TRBD1|TRBV12-3/TRBV12-4|NA|TRBJ2-3
CASSQTGSTDTQYF
TGTGCCAGCAGTCAGACAGGGTCCACAGATACGCAGTATTTT
>NA|TRBV4-1|NA|TRBJ1-4
CASSQWEKLFF
TGCGCCAGCAGCCAATGGGAAAAACTGTTTTTT
>TRBD2|TRBV7-9|few|TRBJ2-6
CASSLSGVAGTLSGANVLTF
TGTGCCAGCAGCTTATCCGGAGTAGCGGGGACTCTCTCTGGGGCCAACGTCCTGACTTTC
>NA|TRBV19|NA|TRBJ2-1
CASSFLSLVTYNEQFF
TGTGCCAGTAGTTTCCTGTCTCTAGTCACCTACAATGAGCAGTTCTTC
>TRBD1|TRBV2|few|TRBJ2-1
CASTPLQGADYNEQFF
TGTGCCAGCACCCCTCTACAGGGGGCGGACTACAATGAGCAGTTCTTC
>NA|TRBV28|few|TRBJ2-7
CASSFPGEQYF
TGTGCCAGCAGTTTCCCTGGCGAGCAGTACTTC
>NA|TRBV7-6|NA|TRBJ2-3
CASTLSHSNTDTQYF
TGTGCCAGCACCCTCTCGCACAGCAACACAGATACGCAGTATTTT
>TRBD1|TRBV27|NA|TRBJ2-3
CASSVTGSADTQYF
TGTGCCAGCAGTGTGACAGGGTCCGCAGATACGCAGTATTTT
>NA|TRBV2|NA|TRBJ1-5
CASTEGQGNQPQHF
TGTGCCAGCACCGAGGGGCAGGGCAATCAGCCCCAGCATTTT
>NA|TRBV7-4|NA|TRBJ1-2
CASSLAETPNYGYTF
TGTGCCAGCAGCTTAGCCGAGACGCCCAACTATGGCTACACCTTC
>NA|TRBV7-9|few|TRBJ2-5
CASSWQDGTQYF
TGTGCCAGCAGCTGGCAGGATGGGACCCAGTACTTC
>NA|TRBV11-2|few|TRBJ1-2
CASSSPGYGYTF
TGTGCCAGCAGCTCCCCAGGATATGGCTACACCTTC
>NA|TRBV12-3/TRBV12-4|few|TRBJ1-2
CASSFNAPGYNGYTF
TGTGCCAGCAGTTTTAATGCGCCAGGGTACAATGGCTACACCTTC
>NA|TRBV15|few|TRBJ2-1
CATSRDPLATNEQFF
TGTGCCACCAGCAGAGATCCCCTAGCCACCAATGAGCAGTTCTTC
>TRBD1|TRBV28|NA|TRBJ2-1
CASSLVGGSKNNEQFF
TGTGCCAGCAGTTTAGTAGGGGGCTCGAAGAACAATGAGCAGTTCTTC
>NA|TRBV19|few|TRBJ1-1
CASSTTSPSTEAFF
TGTGCCAGTAGTACCACCTCCCCGAGTACTGAAGCTTTCTTT
>NA|TRBV2|NA|TRBJ1-6
CASSQDPNSPLHF
TGTGCCAGCAGTCAGGATCCTAATTCACCCCTCCACTTT
>TRBD2|TRBV12-3/TRBV12-4|NA|TRBJ2-3
CASTSGGAIDTQYF
TGTGCCAGCACGAGCGGGGGGGCTATAGATACGCAGTATTTT
>NA|TRBV28|many|TRBJ2-5
CASSFTQGFQETQYF
TGTGCCAGCAGTTTCACGCAGGGATTCCAAGAGACCCAGTACTTC
>TRBD1|TRBV28|many|TRBJ1-5
CASTGRGRYQPQHF
TGTGCCAGCACAGGCAGGGGGCGGTATCAGCCCCAGCATTTT
>TRBD2|TRBV20-1|NA|TRBJ2-7
CSALLAGDYEQYF
TGCAGTGCGCTACTAGCGGGGGATTACGAGCAGTACTTC
>NA|TRBV7-2|many|TRBJ1-1
CASSFAFGTEAFF
TGTGCCAGCAGCTTTGCGTTTGGCACTGAAGCTTTCTTT
>NA|TRBV14|NA|TRBJ2-5
CASSQGRRETQYF
TGTGCCAGCAGCCAAGGCCGGAGAGAGACCCAGTACTTC
>NA|TRBV7-9|NA|TRBJ2-3
CASSSPGGTDTQYF
TGTGCCAGCAGCTCCCCGGGTGGGACAGATACGCAGTATTTT